This record looks at one TCR beta chain sequence and its context. TCRdb re-called the 5' RACE reads through MiXCR, storing one row per CDR3 protein. The table records approximately 530,000 distinct CDR3 sequences, 20% to 25% of them present only once. Trimming at V came to 0 bases and at J to 6 bases, leaving 9 bases not matched to a gene. The CDR3 covers 16 residues. CDR1 and CDR2 (germline): SGHRS, YFSETQ. These data belong to a study of identical twins. This same sample was also taken into another study, of yellow fever vaccine responses in identical twins.

The sequencing sample was made of CD4+ T cells sorted from blood. V gene TRBV5-1 combines with J gene TRBJ2-1; TRBD2 matches at 7 bases. The receptor comes from a woman aged 18 to 35 in good health. CDR3 nucleotides: TGCGCCAGCAGCTTGGTGGTGAGCGGGACTTCCAATGAGCAGTTCTTC. This translates into CASSLVVSGTSNEQFF.